A single sample gave rise to the 2 T cell receptor beta chains below, sequenced in a study of blood T cell repertoires in COVID-19 (dated by TCRdb to the early 2020s). The method was the immunoSEQ multiplex PCR assay. The clones in this table, taken by TCRdb from immuneACCESS, are in-frame only. Not every clone is retained; where verified, under half of the shortfall comes from an unresolved V gene, and the cause of the rest is unknown. The sample table holds 130,000 to 150,000 clones, of which about nine tenths were seen once. The ten biggest clones cover about 2.3% of the sample. The sequenced material came from peripheral blood. These TCRs come from a human donor in a cohort sampled during active COVID-19.

The chain employs TRBV25-1 and TRBJ2-3; 8 positions agree with TRBD2. Trimming took 2 bases from V and 2 from J; bases not matched to a gene: 12. The germline CDR1 and CDR2 sequences are MGHDK and SYGVNS. The CDR3 contains 18 residues. CDR3 amino acids: CASSEPRRTSSTTDTQYF. In nucleotides, the CDR3 is TGTGCCAGCAGTGAACCTCGGCGGACTAGCTCGACCACAGATACGCAGTATTTT.

The chain is built from TRBV7-2 and TRBJ2-7; D is unclear. The V end was cut by 2 bases, the J end by 4 bases, with 18 bases between. Germline CDR1 is SGHTA and CDR2 is FQGNSA. This CDR3 has 16 residues. CDR3 loop: CASSLLSSLPLYEQYF. DNA of the CDR3: TGTGCCAGCAGCTTACTCTCTTCCCTACCTCTTTACGAGCAGTACTTC.